This T cell receptor beta chain was documented in a study of tumor and adjacent non-tumor tissue in lung cancer. About the research overall: Samples averaged approximately 4.2 million productive TCRbeta reads each. Broader study findings: Shorter survival was associated with higher TCR diversity in tumors. Tumor tissue had significantly higher TCR diversity than normal lung.

TCRbeta libraries were built with three rounds of nested PCR, modified from ARM-PCR. A single record per CDR3 protein comes from TCRdb applying MiXCR to the multiplex PCR reads. This repertoire shows 60,000 to 85,000 distinct CDR3 sequences, roughly 80% found once; its top ten account for 13%. This sample's RNA came from whole unsorted tissue. Germline lookup yields CDR1 SQVTM and CDR2 ANQGSEA. CDR3 length: 15 amino acids. Note on this clonotype: Its antigen remains unknown. The junction shows a germline mismatch at one end, possibly a read error.

This receptor was taken from a woman in her forties or fifties with non-small cell lung cancer. The V gene is TRBV29-1, the J gene TRBJ2-3; 7 nucleotides agree with TRBD2. The sequenced material came from lung tumor tissue. The CDR3 protein is CSVVLSLGPGGTHYF. The CDR3 bases are TGCAGCGTCGTCCTATCTCTCGGACCCGGGGGGACGCATTATTTT.